This T cell receptor (beta chain) was found in a study of blood T cell repertoires in COVID-19. Background on the study: Samples of COVID-19 (acute and convalescent) were obtained from the United States, Italy and Spain. The cDNA or gDNA used as material had been derived from T cells, B-cell-depleted T cells, or PBMCs.

In the authors' methods: Reference gene primers were amplified, and this amplification served to estimate nucleated cell counts. Sequenced by immunoSEQ multiplex PCR; TCRdb stores in-frame clones only, minus some. V and J calls and clone size follow that table, whereas D and trimming were derived from the DNA. The sample lists about 67,000 clones, around 88% seen once, with roughly 18% in the top ten. Germline values: CDR1 SGHNT, CDR2 YENEEA. V shed 5 bases and J 1 base; nucleotides not matched to a gene: 15. CDR3 length equals 18 residues. This clonotype was obtained from a woman aged 80 or over with acute or convalescent COVID-19. Sequenced: peripheral blood. The V call is TRBV11-3, the J call TRBJ1-2, with 8 bases identical to TRBD1. The CDR3 DNA sequence: TGTGCCAGCAGCCACTTAGACAGGGGTAAGATTCGTAACTATGGCTACACCTTC. As protein: CASSHLDRGKIRNYGYTF.